This TCR beta chain derives from a study of blood T cell repertoires in COVID-19 (dated by TCRdb to 2020 to 2021). Describing the broader study: Collaborator samples came from the United States, Italy and Spain and covered acute and convalescent phases of COVID-19. Nearly every sample came with metadata listing a de-identified subject ID, COVID-19 status, age in years and sex. The material from the prospective study consisted of cDNA or gDNA derived from T cells, B-cell-depleted T cells, or PBMCs. The samples were drawn from the first 160 participants of the ongoing ImmuneRACE study and from under 1,500 subjects provided by 6 global collaborators. The repertoires were made available in a free public database intended to serve as a resource for research on the immune response to SARS-CoV-2. Deeply sampled blood TCRbeta repertoires from subjects exposed to, actively infected with, or recovered from COVID-19 were included in the dataset. Where available, HLA class I and class II types were taken from metadata supplied by the sample provider and were not determined by assay-based typing.

Including cysteine and phenylalanine, the CDR3 has 14 amino acids. Kept here is only the CDR3 DNA, which spans 42 bases and is read in frame from base 1. The germline V gene supplies CDR1 SGHRS and CDR2 YFSETQ. V ends up 2 bases short and J 4 bases short, with an unmatched junction base count of 4. Collaborating institutions collected whole blood in K2EDTA tubes following their own protocols. For TCRbeta analysis, collaborators shipped samples as frozen whole blood, isolated PBMCs, or DNA extracted from either of those sample types. The research as a whole found: The quantity of clinical and demographic metadata differed by source and by participant and was supplied without curation.

As regards this clone: Its cognate antigen has yet to be identified. Base qualities were left out, and no much larger clone turns up one base away.

The immunoSEQ Assay, a bias-controlled multiplex PCR, was used to amplify TCRbeta CDR3 regions from genomic DNA. The paper's processing steps were these. The number of nucleated cells in each sample was estimated from the amplification of reference gene primers within the assay. To quantify the absolute abundance of each unique TCRbeta CDR3 rearrangement, sequence reads were collapsed and filtered. For each sample, productive Simpson clonality was calculated by taking the square root of Simpson's diversity index across productive rearrangements. In TCRdb, the immuneACCESS table is reduced to in-frame sequences with V and J assigned. These tables do not hold every clone; where another copy was compared, an unresolved V gene accounts for under half, and the others remain unexplained. V and J calls and clone size are as listed in that table; D and trimming were resolved from the DNA. The sample table records 92,000 or so clones; 72% of these occur just once. The ten largest account for about 15% of the sample.

This sequence originates from a woman over 75 with acute or convalescent COVID-19. Sequences were obtained from peripheral blood. The chain is made from TRBV5-1 and TRBJ2-5; 8 junctional bases match TRBD1. In nucleotides, the sequence is TGCGCCAGCAGCTTCCAAGACAGGGGAGAGACCCAGTACTTC. It is translated as CASSFQDRGETQYF.